The T cell receptor (beta chain) described here comes from a study of technical replicates of blood from a few donors. The method was immunoSEQ multiplex PCR; TCRdb's version includes in-frame clones alone and lacks a portion of them. Of more than 90,000 clones listed, around 95% are singletons. Germline CDR1 SGHTA, CDR2 FQGTGA. The CDR3 is made up of 14 amino acids. The germline V and J ends were trimmed by 4 bases and 4 bases, with 13 bases remaining between them. Sequencing was done on a sample of T cells isolated from PBMCs. The clonotype was recovered from a human donor in good health. The chain uses TRBV7-3 and TRBJ2-5; TRBD2 might be the D (6 bases). The CDR3 nucleotides are TGTGCCAGCAGCTATGGCGGGCGGGGAGAGACCCAGTACTTC. Translating gives CASSYGGRGETQYF.